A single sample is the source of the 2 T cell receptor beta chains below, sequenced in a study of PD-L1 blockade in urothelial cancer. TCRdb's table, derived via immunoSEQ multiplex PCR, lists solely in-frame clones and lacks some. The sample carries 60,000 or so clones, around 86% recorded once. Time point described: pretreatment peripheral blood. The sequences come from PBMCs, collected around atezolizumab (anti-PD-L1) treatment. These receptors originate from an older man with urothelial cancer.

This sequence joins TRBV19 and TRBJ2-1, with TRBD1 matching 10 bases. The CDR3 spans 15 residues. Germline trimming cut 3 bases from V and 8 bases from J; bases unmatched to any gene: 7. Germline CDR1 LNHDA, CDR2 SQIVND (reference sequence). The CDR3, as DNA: TGTGCCAGTAGTATCTCGACAGGGGGCGGCTATGAGCAGTTCTTC. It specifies CASSISTGGGYEQFF.

The CDR3 region has the DNA TGTGCCAGCAGCCCCAGATCGTCCTCCTACAATGAGCAGTTCTTC. Protein sequence: CASSPRSSSYNEQFF. The rearrangement uses TRBV11-3 and TRBJ2-1; D gene uncertain. Germline assignment: CDR1 SGHNT and CDR2 YENEEA. The CDR3 loop spans 15 amino acids. Trimming removed 5 bases from V and 0 bases from J, with 11 bases in between.